Shown below are 25 T cell receptor beta chains from a single sample sequenced in a study of blood T cells in healthy people across ages. The second PCR ran about 6 to 12 cycles with a sample-barcoded 5' primer and J-beta primers. TCRdb reprocessed the 5' RACE reads via MiXCR and lists one record per CDR3 protein. This table has hundreds of thousands of distinct CDR3 sequences, roughly 44% appearing once. The sequenced sample was blood. The receptors originated from a woman in her fifties or sixties in good health.

The CDR3 DNA is TGTGCCAGCAGCCCATCCGGGAATGGGGAGCAGTACTTC. Residues: CASSPSGNGEQYF. J is TRBJ2-7 and V is TRBV3-1, with D perhaps matching TRBD2 (5 bases). Germline assignment: CDR1 LGHDT and CDR2 YNNKEL (reference sequence). The CDR3 consists of 13 residues. V dropped 4 bases and J dropped 7 bases, with 14 bases sitting between them.

This clonotype showed up many times. The chain is built from TRBV5-5 and TRBJ2-7; D not certain. The V gene's germline CDR1 is SGHKS and CDR2 YYEKEE (reference sequence). V dropped 2 bases and J dropped 5 bases, with 5 bases sitting between them. This CDR3 spans 11 amino acids. The CDR3 DNA follows: TGTGCCAGCAGCTTAAGGAACGAGCAGTACTTC. Translation gives CASSLRNEQYF.

This clonotype was picked up a small number of times. This chain connects TRBV20-1 to TRBJ2-7, with 8 bases matching TRBD2. With V trimmed by 6 bases and J by 3 bases, 10 bases remained unmatched. Germline lookup yields CDR1 DFQATT and CDR2 SNEGSKA (reference sequence). The CDR3 length is 14 residues. In DNA, the CDR3 is TGCAGTGCCCAGAGCGGGGGTCAAATCTACGAGCAGTACTTC. Its protein is CSAQSGGQIYEQYF.

V is TRBV4-3 and J is TRBJ2-7; 7 bases are a match to TRBD1. CDR1 is LGHNA, CDR2 YSLEER, per germline. The CDR3 extends over 16 amino acids. V trimming: 4 bases; J trimming: 0 bases; junction bases outside the gene matches: 9. This CDR3 is CASSPQQGTDSYEQYF. The DNA of the CDR3 is TGCGCCAGCAGCCCCCAGCAAGGGACAGACTCCTACGAGCAGTACTTC.

This chain uses TRBV9 with TRBJ1-2, with D perhaps matching TRBD1 (5 bases). Germline V gene lookup returns CDR1 SGDLS and CDR2 YYNGEE. Trimming removed 3 bases from V and 6 bases from J, with 12 bases in between. The CDR3 sequence is 13 residues long. The CDR3 loop is CASSAEQVDGYTF. The CDR3 nucleotides are TGTGCCAGCAGCGCCGAACAGGTCGATGGCTACACCTTC.

The CDR3 protein is CASSPRVAGGADTQYF. The CDR3 bases are TGTGCCAGCAGCCCGAGGGTAGCGGGGGGCGCAGATACGCAGTATTTT. The V call is TRBV6-5, the J call TRBJ2-3; the match to TRBD2 covers 10 bases. Trimming cost V 6 bases and J 4 bases; bases outside gene matches: 10. The CDR3 covers 16 residues. The germline V gene encodes CDR1 MNHEY and CDR2 SVGAGI.

The chain is built from TRBV10-3 and TRBJ2-3; 12 positions match TRBD2. CDR3 size: 14 residues. The V and J ends lost 8 bases and 2 bases, in that order; junction bases with no gene match: 2. Looked up from germline, CDR1 is ENHRY and CDR2 is SYGVKD. This CDR3 reads CAIGLAGPTDTQYF. In DNA form, the CDR3 reads TGTGCCATCGGACTAGCGGGACCCACAGATACGCAGTATTTT.

This clonotype was counted many times. The chain combines TRBV9 with TRBJ2-5; 7 positions agree with TRBD1. Germline V CDR1 and CDR2: SGDLS, YYNGEE. With V trimmed by 4 bases and J by 1 base, 7 bases remained unmatched. This CDR3 spans 15 amino acids. CDR3 in DNA: TGTGCCAGCAGCCTAAACAGGGGACCCCAAGAGACCCAGTACTTC. Translating gives CASSLNRGPQETQYF.

The chain joins TRBV9 to TRBJ1-2, with a possible D match to TRBD1 (5 bases). CDR3 length: 15 residues. The ends were cut back, 4 bases at V and 2 bases at J, with 15 bases in the middle. In germline, CDR1 is SGDLS, CDR2 YYNGEE. The DNA of the CDR3 is TGTGCCAGCAGCCGAAGGGCAGGGAAGAACTATGGCTACACCTTC. This translates into CASSRRAGKNYGYTF. The full variable domain, rest sourced from reference TRBV9 and TRBJ1-2, is DSGVTQTPKHLITATGQRVTLRCSPRSGDLSVYWYQQSLDQGLQFLIQYYNGEERAKGNILERFSAQQFPDLHSELNLSSLELGDSALYFCASSRRAGKNYGYTFGSGTRLTVV.

The chain uses TRBV3-1 and TRBJ2-7, with 9 bases that match TRBD1. Germline V gives CDR1 LGHDT, CDR2 YNNKEL (reference sequence). V was clipped by 1 base and J by 2 bases; unmatched bases: 3. The CDR3 loop spans 15 amino acids. DNA for the CDR3: TGTGCCAGCAGCCAAGCGGACAGGGGAGCCTACGAGCAGTACTTC. It codes for CASSQADRGAYEQYF.

This clonotype was counted between two and nine times. The gene calls are TRBV2 and TRBJ1-5; the D gene is possibly TRBD1 (5 bases). This CDR3 has 13 residues. CDR1 is SNHLY, CDR2 FYNNEI, per germline. V lost 2 bases to trimming and J lost 15 bases, with 17 bases between them. CDR3 residues: CASSETGGGVSHF. In nucleotides, the CDR3 is TGTGCCAGCAGTGAAACCGGGGGTGGAGTATCGCATTTT. Full variable domain (remainder filled in from reference TRBV2 and TRBJ1-5): EPEVTQTPSHQVTQMGQEVILRCVPISNHLYFYWYRQILGQKVEFLVSFYNNEISEKSEIFDDQFSVERPDGSNFTLKIRSTKLEDSAMYFCASSETGGGVSHFGDGTRLSIL.

This clonotype showed up just a few times. V usage is TRBV11-2 and J usage is TRBJ2-3, with TRBD2 matching over 9 bases. With 3 bases clipped from V and 4 bases from J, the junction kept 5 bases outside the gene matches. CDR3 length: 15 amino acids. Germline V lookup: CDR1 SGHAT, CDR2 FQNNGV. The CDR3 spells CASSFGLATSDTQYF. For the CDR3, the DNA is TGTGCCAGCAGCTTTGGACTAGCGACCTCAGATACGCAGTATTTT.

The rearrangement uses TRBV7-2 and TRBJ1-1, with unresolved D. In germline, CDR1 is SGHTA, CDR2 FQGNSA. The CDR3 has 14 residues. With 3 bases removed from V and 2 bases from J, the gap between germline ends came to 10 bases. The CDR3, as DNA: TGTGCCAGCAGCTTCTCAGGCGTTAACACTGAAGCTTTCTTT. The encoded protein is CASSFSGVNTEAFF.

In this sample, this clonotype turned up once. This chain connects TRBV5-1 to TRBJ1-1, with TRBD1 matching over 10 bases. The germline gives CDR1 SGHRS, CDR2 YFSETQ. Trimming cost V 3 bases and J 5 bases; bases outside gene matches: 4. The CDR3 runs to 14 residues. The CDR3 bases are TGCGCCAGCAGCTCCGGGACAGGGGCGACTGAAGCTTTCTTT. It encodes CASSSGTGATEAFF.

This sequence joins TRBV29-1 and TRBJ1-2; TRBD1 might be the D (5 bases). Germline V CDR1 and CDR2: SQVTM, ANQGSEA. The V gene lost 2 bases and the J gene lost 6 bases, with 10 bases spanning the gap. The CDR3 spans 12 residues. The CDR3 loop is CSVESGGDGYTF. CDR3 bases: TGCAGCGTTGAAAGCGGGGGTGATGGCTACACCTTC.

This clonotype was recorded at least ten times. In DNA, the CDR3 is TGCAGCGTTGTGGACGACAGCTCCTACGAGCAGTACTTC. This sequence encodes CSVVDDSSYEQYF. V usage is TRBV29-1 and J usage is TRBJ2-7; tentative D call: TRBD1 (5 bases). The CDR3 loop spans 13 amino acids. CDR1 is SQVTM, CDR2 ANQGSEA, per germline. Trimming cost V 4 bases and J 0 bases, with 10 bases left between them.

The rearrangement links TRBV7-9 to TRBJ2-1; tentatively, D is TRBD2 (6 bases). This CDR3 has 13 residues. Germline-derived CDR1 and CDR2 are SEHNR and FQNEAQ (reference sequence). Trimming removed 5 bases at V and 10 bases at J, with 15 bases between. CDR3 sequence: CASSREIAREQFF. DNA for the CDR3: TGTGCCAGCAGCCGGGAGATAGCACGCGAGCAGTTCTTC. Full variable domain (remainder filled in from reference TRBV7-9 and TRBJ2-1): DTGVSQNPRHKITKRGQNVTFRCDPISEHNRLYWYRQTLGQGPEFLTYFQNEAQLEKSRLLSDRFSAERPKGSFSTLEIQRTEQGDSAMYLCASSREIAREQFFGPGTRLTVL.

The V call is TRBV29-1, the J call TRBJ2-7; 11 nucleotides match TRBD1. There are 13 residues in the CDR3. Germline V gives CDR1 SQVTM, CDR2 ANQGSEA. Trimming took 7 bases from V and 5 from J; bases not matched to a gene: 7. The CDR3 coding sequence is TGCAGCGCAAGGGGGACAGGGGGTCACGAGCAGTACTTC. Translating gives CSARGTGGHEQYF.

The chain links TRBV20-1 to TRBJ1-2; 7 positions agree with TRBD1. This CDR3 region has 12 residues. CDR1 is DFQATT, CDR2 SNEGSKA, per germline (reference sequence). V was pared by 6 bases and J by 7 bases, with 8 bases of the junction left unmatched. This CDR3 is CSALDRAGGYTF. The CDR3 bases are TGCAGTGCGTTAGACAGGGCAGGTGGCTACACCTTC.

The chain employs TRBV20-1 and TRBJ2-1, with D perhaps matching TRBD2 (5 bases). V lost 5 bases, J lost 10 bases, and 9 bases lay in between. Germline V CDR1 and CDR2: DFQATT, SNEGSKA (reference sequence). The CDR3 is made up of 10 amino acids. Here the CDR3 reads CSAQDWEQFF. The DNA of the CDR3 is TGCAGTGCTCAGGACTGGGAGCAGTTCTTC.

V gene TRBV3-1 combines with J gene TRBJ2-7, with 9 nucleotides matching TRBD2. This CDR3 spans 16 amino acids. From germline, CDR1 is LGHDT and CDR2 YNNKEL (reference sequence). V was clipped by 0 bases and J by 0 bases; unmatched bases: 3. The DNA of the CDR3 is TGTGCCAGCAGCCAAGAGGAGACTAGCGGCTCCTACGAGCAGTACTTC. This encodes CASSQEETSGSYEQYF.

This clonotype is a singleton in its sample. The chain combines TRBV20-1 with TRBJ2-1; no firm D call. The J call may be incorrect, as the DNA end agrees better with TRBJ2-7. Per germline, CDR1 DFQATT and CDR2 SNEGSKA (reference sequence). This CDR3 is 12 amino acids long. The CDR3 DNA reads as TGCAGTGCTAGAGAGTACCTAGACGAGCAGTACTTC. As protein: CSAREYLDEQYF.

This clonotype was picked up one time. The V and J genes are TRBV20-1 and TRBJ2-7; 9 nucleotides align to TRBD1. Germline lookup yields CDR1 DFQATT and CDR2 SNEGSKA (reference sequence). The CDR3 has 12 residues. CDR3 coding DNA: TGCAAAGCCGGGACAGGGAACTACGAGCAGTACTTC. Translating gives CKAGTGNYEQYF.

The chain joins TRBV7-7 to TRBJ2-1; D possibly corresponds to TRBD1 (6 bases). CDR3 length: 15 amino acids. V lost 1 base and J lost 2, with 9 bases in between. In germline, CDR1 is SSHAT, CDR2 FNYEAQ (reference sequence). In DNA form, the CDR3 reads TGTGCCAGCAGCTTAGGGGGGCCGCCCTACAATGAGCAGTTCTTC. This sequence encodes CASSLGGPPYNEQFF. The whole variable domain, remainder taken from reference TRBV7-7 and TRBJ2-1, is GAGVSQSPRYKVTKRGQDVTLRCDPISSHATLYWYQQALGQGPEFLTYFNYEAQPDKSGLPSDRFSAERPEGSISTLTIQRTEQRDSAMYRCASSLGGPPYNEQFFGPGTRLTVL.

In this sample, this clonotype turned up a few times. The CDR3: CASTGHRNTEAFF. In DNA, the CDR3 is TGCGCCAGCACCGGACACCGGAACACTGAAGCTTTCTTT. The chain combines TRBV10-2 with TRBJ1-1, with D maybe TRBD1 (5 bases). Germline loops: CDR1 WSHSY, CDR2 SAAADI. CDR3 length equals 13 residues. V was shortened by 7 bases and J by 1 base, with 10 bases between the two germline ends.